This T cell receptor (beta chain) was identified during a study of regulatory T cells in long-lasting Graves disease. Construction of TCR beta libraries relied on iRepertoire HTBI primers and on Arm-PCR targeting CDR3 regions. Each CDR3 protein gets one entry after TCRdb re-called the multiplex PCR reads with MiXCR. The sample includes 450,000 to 600,000 distinct CDR3 sequences, under 20% of them seen just once. Time point meaning: newly diagnosed GD, antithyroid drugs for less than 3 months. PBMC-extracted RNA yielded the TCR library. These data were also filed under a second study, of T cells in Graves' hyperthyroidism and ophthalmopathy. From that second work: Graves' hyperthyroidism is called stable when ophthalmopathy does not progress within 18 months. Diagnosis rested on symptoms, serum thyroxine and TRAb, thyroid ultrasound, and orbital computed tomography. Researchers ran a first-round RT-PCR on the TCR CDR3 using the HTBI primer set. Blood also contained most expanded thyroid clonotypes above 0.001.

This receptor was identified in a man aged 35-49 years with Graves disease. The material was peripheral blood mononuclear cells (PBMCs), obtained at new diagnosis, from a patient treated with antithyroid drugs.

CDR3 loop: CSVEVVVQETQYF. The CDR3 coding sequence is TGCAGCGTTGAAGTAGTAGTTCAAGAGACCCAGTACTTC. The rearrangement links TRBV29-1 to TRBJ2-5; D remains unclear. V was shortened by 1 base and J by 2 bases, with 8 bases between the two germline ends. There are 13 residues in the CDR3. Germline V gene lookup returns CDR1 SQVTM and CDR2 ANQGSEA.